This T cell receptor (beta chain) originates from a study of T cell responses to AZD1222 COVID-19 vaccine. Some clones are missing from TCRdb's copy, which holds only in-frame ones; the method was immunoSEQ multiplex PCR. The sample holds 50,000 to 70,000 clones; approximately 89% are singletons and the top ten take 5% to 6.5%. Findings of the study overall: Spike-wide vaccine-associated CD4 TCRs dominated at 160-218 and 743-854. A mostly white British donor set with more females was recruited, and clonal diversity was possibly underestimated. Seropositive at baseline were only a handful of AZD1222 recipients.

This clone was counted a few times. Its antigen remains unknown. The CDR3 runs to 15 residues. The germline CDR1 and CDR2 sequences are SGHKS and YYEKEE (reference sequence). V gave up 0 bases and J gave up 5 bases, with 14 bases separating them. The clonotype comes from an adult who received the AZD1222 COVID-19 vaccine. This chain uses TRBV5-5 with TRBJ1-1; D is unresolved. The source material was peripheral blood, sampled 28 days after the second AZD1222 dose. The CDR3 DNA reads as TGTGCCAGCAGCTTGGAGGTCCGGGAACGAACTGAAGCTTTCTTT. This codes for CASSLEVRERTEAFF.